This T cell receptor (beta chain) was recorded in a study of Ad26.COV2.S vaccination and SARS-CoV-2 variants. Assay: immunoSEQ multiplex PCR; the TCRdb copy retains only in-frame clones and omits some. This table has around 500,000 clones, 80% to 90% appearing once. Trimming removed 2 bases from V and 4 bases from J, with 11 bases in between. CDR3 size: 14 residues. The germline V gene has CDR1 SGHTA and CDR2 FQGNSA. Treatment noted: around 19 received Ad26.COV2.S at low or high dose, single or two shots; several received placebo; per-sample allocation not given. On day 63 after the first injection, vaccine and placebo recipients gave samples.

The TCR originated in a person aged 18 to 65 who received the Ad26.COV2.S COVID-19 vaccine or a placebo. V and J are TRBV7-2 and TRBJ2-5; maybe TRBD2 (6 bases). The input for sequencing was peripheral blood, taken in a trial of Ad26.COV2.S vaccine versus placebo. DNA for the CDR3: TGTGCCAGCAGCTTACCAGCGGGTGGAGAGACCCAGTACTTC. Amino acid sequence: CASSLPAGGETQYF.